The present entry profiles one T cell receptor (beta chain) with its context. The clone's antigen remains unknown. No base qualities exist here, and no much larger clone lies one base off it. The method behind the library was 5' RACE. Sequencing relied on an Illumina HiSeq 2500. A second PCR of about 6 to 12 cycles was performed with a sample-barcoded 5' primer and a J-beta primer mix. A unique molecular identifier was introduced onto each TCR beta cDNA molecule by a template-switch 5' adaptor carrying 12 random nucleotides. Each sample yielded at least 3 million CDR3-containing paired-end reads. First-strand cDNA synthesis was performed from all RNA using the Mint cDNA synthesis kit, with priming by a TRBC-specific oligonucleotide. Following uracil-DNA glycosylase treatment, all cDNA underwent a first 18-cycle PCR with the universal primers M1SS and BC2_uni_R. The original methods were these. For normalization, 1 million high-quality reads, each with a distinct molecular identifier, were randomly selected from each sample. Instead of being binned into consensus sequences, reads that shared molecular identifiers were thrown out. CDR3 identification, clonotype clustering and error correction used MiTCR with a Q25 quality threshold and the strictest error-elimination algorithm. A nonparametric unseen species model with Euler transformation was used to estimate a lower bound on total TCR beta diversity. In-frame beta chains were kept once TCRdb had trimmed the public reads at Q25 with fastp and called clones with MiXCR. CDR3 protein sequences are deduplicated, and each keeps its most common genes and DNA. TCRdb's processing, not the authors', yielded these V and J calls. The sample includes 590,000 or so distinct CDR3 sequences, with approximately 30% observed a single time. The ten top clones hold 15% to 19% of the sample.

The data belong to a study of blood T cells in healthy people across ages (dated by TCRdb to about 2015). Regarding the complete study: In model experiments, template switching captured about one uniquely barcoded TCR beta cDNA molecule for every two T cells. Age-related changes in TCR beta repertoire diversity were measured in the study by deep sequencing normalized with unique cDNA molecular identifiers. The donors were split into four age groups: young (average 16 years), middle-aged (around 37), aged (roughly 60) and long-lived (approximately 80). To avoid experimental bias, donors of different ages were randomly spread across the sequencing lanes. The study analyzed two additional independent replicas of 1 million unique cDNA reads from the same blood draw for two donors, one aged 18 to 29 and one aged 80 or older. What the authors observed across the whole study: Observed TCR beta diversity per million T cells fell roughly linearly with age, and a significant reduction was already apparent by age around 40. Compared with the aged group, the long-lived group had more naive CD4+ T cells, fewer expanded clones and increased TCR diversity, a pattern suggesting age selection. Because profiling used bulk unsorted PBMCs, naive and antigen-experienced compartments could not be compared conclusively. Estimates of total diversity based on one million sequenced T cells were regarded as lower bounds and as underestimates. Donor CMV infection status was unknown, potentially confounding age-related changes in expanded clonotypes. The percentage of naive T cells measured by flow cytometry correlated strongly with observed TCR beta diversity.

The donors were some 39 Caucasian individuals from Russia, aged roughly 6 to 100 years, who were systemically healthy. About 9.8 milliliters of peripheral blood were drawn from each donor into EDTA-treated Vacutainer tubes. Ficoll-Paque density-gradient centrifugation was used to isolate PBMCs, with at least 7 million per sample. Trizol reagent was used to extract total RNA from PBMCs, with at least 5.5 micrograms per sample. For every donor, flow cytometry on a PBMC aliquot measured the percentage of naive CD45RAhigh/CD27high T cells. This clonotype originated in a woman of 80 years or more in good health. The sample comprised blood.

Here is the DNA: TGTGCCAGCAGCCAAGCCATTGGGGGCTACACCTTC. This encodes CASSQAIGGYTF. Recombination connected TRBV3-1 to TRBJ1-2, with the identity of the D gene unclear. The CDR3 covers 12 residues, taking in both the cysteine and the phenylalanine. The read is trimmed to its CDR3 DNA, 36 bases read in frame from base 1. At the junction V is shortened by 1 base and J by 8 bases, with 8 bases in between. CDR1 LGHDT and CDR2 YNNKEL were looked up in the germline V gene (reference sequence).